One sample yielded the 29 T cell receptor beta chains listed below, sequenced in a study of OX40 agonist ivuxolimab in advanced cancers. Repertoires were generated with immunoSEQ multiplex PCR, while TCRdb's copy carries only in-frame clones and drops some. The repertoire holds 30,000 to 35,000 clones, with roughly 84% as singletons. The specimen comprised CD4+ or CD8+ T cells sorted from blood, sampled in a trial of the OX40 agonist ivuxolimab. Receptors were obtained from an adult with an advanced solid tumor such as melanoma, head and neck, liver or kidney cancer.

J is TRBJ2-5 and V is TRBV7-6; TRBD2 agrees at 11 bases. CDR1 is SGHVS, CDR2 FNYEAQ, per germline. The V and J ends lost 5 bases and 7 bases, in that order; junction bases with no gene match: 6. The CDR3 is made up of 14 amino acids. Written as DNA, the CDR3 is TGTGCCAGCAGCCAACTCCTAGCGGGAGGGACCCAGTACTTC. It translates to CASSQLLAGGTQYF.

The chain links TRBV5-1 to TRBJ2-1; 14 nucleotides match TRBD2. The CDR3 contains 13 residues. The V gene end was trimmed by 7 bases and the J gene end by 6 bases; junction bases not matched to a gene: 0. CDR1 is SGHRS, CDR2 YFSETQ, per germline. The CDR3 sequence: CASGLAGGNEQFF. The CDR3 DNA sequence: TGCGCCAGCGGACTAGCGGGAGGCAATGAGCAGTTCTTC.

CDR3 coding DNA: TGTGCCAGCAGTTTAACGGCGCAGGGGGCCTCGGGACCCCAGCATTTT. The encoded protein is CASSLTAQGASGPQHF. This chain links TRBV28 with TRBJ1-5; 8 bases fit TRBD1. The CDR3 has 16 amino acids. Trimming at V came to 2 bases and at J to 10 bases, leaving 13 bases not matched to a gene. Looked up from germline, CDR1 is MDHEN and CDR2 is SYDVKM.

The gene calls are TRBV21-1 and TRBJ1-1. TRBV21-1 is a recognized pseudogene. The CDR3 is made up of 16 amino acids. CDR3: CASSYLRGAGYTEAFF. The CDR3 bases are TGTGCCAGCAGCTACCTTCGGGGGGCAGGGTACACTGAAGCTTTCTTT.

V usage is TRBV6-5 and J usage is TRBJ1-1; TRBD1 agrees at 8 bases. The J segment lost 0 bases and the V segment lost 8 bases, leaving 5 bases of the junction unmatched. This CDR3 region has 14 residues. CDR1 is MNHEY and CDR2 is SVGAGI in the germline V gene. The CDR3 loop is CASGGDRLNTEAFF. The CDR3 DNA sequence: TGTGCCAGCGGCGGGGACAGGTTGAACACTGAAGCTTTCTTT.

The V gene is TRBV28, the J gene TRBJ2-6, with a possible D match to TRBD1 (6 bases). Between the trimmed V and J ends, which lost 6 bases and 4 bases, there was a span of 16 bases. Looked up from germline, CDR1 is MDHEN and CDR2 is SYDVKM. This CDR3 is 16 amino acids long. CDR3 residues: CASSQSQGMGANVLTF. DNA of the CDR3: TGTGCCAGCAGCCAATCACAGGGTATGGGGGCCAACGTCCTGACTTTC.

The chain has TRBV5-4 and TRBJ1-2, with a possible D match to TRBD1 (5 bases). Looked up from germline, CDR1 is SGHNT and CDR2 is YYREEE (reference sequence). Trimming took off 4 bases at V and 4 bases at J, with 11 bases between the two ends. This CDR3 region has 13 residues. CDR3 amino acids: CASSRDGGYGYTF. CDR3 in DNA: TGTGCCAGCAGCCGGGACGGTGGCTATGGCTACACCTTC.

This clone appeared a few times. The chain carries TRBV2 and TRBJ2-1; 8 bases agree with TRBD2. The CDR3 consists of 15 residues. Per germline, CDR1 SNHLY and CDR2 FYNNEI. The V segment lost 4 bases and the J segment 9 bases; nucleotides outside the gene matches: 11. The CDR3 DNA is TGTGCCAGCAGTGGAGGGTTAGCGGGGCGTTCTGAGCAGTTCTTC. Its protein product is CASSGGLAGRSEQFF. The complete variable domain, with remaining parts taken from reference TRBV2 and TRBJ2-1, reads EPEVTQTPSHQVTQMGQEVILRCVPISNHLYFYWYRQILGQKVEFLVSFYNNEISEKSEIFDDQFSVERPDGSNFTLKIRSTKLEDSAMYFCASSGGLAGRSEQFFGPGTRLTVL.

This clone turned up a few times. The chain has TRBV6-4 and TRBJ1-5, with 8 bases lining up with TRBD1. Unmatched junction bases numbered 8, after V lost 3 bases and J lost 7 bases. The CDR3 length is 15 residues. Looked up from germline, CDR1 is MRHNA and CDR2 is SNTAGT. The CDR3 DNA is TGTGCCAGCAGTGAAGTAGCAGGGGGCCGGCAGCCCCAGCATTTT. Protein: CASSEVAGGRQPQHF.

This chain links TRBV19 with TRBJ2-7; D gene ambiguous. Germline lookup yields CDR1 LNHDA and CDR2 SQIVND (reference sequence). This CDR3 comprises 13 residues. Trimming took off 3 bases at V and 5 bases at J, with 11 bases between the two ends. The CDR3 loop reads CASSIRVYDEQYF. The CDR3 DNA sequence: TGTGCCAGTAGTATTAGGGTTTACGACGAGCAGTACTTC.

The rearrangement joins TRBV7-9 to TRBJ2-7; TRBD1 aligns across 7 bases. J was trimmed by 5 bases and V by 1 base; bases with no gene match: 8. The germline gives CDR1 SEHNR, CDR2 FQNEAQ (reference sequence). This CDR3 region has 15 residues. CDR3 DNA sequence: TGTGCCAGCAGCTTAGTTCAGACAGGGATGCACGAGCAGTACTTC. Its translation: CASSLVQTGMHEQYF.

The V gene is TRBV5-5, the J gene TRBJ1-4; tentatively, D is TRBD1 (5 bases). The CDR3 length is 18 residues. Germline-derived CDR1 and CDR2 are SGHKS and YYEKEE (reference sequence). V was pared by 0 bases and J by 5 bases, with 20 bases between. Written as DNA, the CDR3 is TGTGCCAGCAGCTTGGTGTTCGGGAACAGGAGCCCCAATGAAAAACTGTTTTTT. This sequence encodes CASSLVFGNRSPNEKLFF.

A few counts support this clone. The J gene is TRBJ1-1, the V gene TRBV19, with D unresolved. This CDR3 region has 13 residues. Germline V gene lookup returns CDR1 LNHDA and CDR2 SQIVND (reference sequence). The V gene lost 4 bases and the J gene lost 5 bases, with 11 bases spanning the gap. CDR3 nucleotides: TGTGCCAGTAGTACTGCGGCCGGGACTGAAGCTTTCTTT. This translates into CASSTAAGTEAFF.

Here the CDR3 DNA reads TGTGCCAGCAGCCCCCCTTTGCAAACTGAAGCTTTCTTT. Translating gives CASSPPLQTEAFF. The chain joins TRBV6-6 to TRBJ1-1; D is undetermined. The CDR3 sequence is 13 residues long. V gave up 6 bases and J gave up 5 bases, with 13 bases separating them. Germline V lookup: CDR1 MNHNY, CDR2 SVGAGI (reference sequence).

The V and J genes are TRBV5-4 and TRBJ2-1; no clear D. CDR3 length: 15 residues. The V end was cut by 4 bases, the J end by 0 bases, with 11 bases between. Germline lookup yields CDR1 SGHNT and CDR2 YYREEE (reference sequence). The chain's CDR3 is CASSPRWDSYNEQFF. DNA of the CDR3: TGTGCCAGCAGCCCAAGGTGGGACTCCTACAATGAGCAGTTCTTC.

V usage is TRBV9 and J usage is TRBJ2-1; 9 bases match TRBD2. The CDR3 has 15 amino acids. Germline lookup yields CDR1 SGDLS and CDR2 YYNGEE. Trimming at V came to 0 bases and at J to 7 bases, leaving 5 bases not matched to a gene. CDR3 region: CASSVGSSGENEQFF. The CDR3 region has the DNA TGTGCCAGCAGCGTAGGGTCTAGCGGGGAGAATGAGCAGTTCTTC.

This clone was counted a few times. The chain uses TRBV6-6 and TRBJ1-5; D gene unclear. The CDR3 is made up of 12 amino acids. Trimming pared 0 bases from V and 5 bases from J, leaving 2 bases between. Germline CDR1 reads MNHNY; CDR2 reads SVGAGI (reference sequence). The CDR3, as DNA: TGTGCCAGCAGTTACTCGGATCAGCCCCAGCATTTT. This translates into CASSYSDQPQHF.

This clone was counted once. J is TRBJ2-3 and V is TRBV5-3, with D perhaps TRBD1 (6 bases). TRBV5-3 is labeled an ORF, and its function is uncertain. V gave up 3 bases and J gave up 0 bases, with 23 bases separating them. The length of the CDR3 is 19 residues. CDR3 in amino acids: CARSSAVSGTTLSTDTQYF. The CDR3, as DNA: TGTGCCAGAAGCTCCGCGGTCTCCGGGACAACCCTTAGCACAGATACGCAGTATTTT.

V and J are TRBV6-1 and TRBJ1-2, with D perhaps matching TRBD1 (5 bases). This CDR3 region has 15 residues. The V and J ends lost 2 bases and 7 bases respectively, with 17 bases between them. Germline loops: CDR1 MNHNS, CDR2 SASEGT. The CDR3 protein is CASSEIRPGSPGYTF. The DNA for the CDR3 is TGTGCCAGCAGTGAAATTAGGCCAGGGAGTCCTGGCTACACCTTC.

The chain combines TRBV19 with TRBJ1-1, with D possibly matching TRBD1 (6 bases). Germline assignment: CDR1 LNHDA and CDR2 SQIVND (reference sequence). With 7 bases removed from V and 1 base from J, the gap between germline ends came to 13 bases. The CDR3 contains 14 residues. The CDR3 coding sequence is TGTGCCAGTAACGGGGGCACTGGGAACACTGAAGCTTTCTTT. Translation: CASNGGTGNTEAFF.

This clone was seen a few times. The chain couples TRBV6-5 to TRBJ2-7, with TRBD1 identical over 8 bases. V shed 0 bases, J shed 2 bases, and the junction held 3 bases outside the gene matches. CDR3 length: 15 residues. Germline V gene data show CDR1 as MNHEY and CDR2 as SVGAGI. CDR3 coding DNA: TGTGCCAGCAGTTACTCCACAGGGGGTACCTACGAGCAGTACTTC. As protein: CASSYSTGGTYEQYF.

The CDR3 nucleotides read TGTGCCAGCAGTTACTCGAGGGTCGACACTGAAGCTTTCTTT. This gives the protein CASSYSRVDTEAFF. J is TRBJ1-1 and V is TRBV6-5; D unclear. The CDR3 has 14 amino acids. Germline lookup yields CDR1 MNHEY and CDR2 SVGAGI. Trimming cost V 0 bases and J 3 bases, with 8 bases left between them.

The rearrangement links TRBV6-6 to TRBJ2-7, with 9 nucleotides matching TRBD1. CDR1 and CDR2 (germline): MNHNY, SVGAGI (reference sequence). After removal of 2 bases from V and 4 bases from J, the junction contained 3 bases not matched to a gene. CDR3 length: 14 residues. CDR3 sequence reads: CASSYGTGIYEQYF. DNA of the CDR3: TGTGCCAGCAGTTACGGGACAGGGATATACGAGCAGTACTTC.

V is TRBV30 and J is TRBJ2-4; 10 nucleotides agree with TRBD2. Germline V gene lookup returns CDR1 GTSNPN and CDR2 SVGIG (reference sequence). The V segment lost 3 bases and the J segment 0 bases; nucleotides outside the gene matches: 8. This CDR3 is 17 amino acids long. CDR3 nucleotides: TGTGCCTGGAGGGTGGCTAGCGGGGGACTAGCCAAAAACATTCAGTACTTC. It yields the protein CAWRVASGGLAKNIQYF.

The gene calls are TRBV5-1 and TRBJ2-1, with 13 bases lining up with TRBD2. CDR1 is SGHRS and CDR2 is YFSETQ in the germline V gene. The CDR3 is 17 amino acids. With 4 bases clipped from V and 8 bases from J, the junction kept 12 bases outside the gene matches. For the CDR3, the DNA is TGCGCCAGCAGCCTGACTAGCGGGAGGTTTGGGAGTCATGAGCAGTTCTTC. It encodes CASSLTSGRFGSHEQFF.

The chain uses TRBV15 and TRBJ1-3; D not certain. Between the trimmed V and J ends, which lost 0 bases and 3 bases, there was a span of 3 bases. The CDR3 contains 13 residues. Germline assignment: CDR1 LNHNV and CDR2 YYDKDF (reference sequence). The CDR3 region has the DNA TGTGCCACCAGCAGAGATAGTGGAAACACCATATATTTT. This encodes CATSRDSGNTIYF.

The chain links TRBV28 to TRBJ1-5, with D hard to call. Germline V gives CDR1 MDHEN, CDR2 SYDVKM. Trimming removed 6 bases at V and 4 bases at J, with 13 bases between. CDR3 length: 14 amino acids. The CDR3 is CASSPDSRNQPQHF. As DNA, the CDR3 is TGTGCCAGCAGCCCTGACTCGAGAAATCAGCCCCAGCATTTT.

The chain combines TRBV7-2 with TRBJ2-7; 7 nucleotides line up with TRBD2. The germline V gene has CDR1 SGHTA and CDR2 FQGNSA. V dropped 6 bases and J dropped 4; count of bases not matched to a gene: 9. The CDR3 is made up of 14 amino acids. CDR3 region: CASSPGRAGYEQYF. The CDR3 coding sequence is TGTGCCAGCAGTCCGGGCCGAGCGGGATACGAGCAGTACTTC. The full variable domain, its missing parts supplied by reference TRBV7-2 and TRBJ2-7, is GAGVSQSPSNKVTEKGKDVELRCDPISGHTALYWYRQSLGQGLEFLIYFQGNSAPDKSGLPSDRFSAERTGGSVSTLTIQRTQQEDSAVYLCASSPGRAGYEQYFGPGTRLTVT.

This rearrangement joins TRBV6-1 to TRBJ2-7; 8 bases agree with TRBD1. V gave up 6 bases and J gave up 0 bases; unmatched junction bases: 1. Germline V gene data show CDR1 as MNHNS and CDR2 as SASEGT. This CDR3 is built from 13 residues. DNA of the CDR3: TGTGCCAGCAGGGACAGGGTCTCCTACGAGCAGTACTTC. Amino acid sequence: CASRDRVSYEQYF.